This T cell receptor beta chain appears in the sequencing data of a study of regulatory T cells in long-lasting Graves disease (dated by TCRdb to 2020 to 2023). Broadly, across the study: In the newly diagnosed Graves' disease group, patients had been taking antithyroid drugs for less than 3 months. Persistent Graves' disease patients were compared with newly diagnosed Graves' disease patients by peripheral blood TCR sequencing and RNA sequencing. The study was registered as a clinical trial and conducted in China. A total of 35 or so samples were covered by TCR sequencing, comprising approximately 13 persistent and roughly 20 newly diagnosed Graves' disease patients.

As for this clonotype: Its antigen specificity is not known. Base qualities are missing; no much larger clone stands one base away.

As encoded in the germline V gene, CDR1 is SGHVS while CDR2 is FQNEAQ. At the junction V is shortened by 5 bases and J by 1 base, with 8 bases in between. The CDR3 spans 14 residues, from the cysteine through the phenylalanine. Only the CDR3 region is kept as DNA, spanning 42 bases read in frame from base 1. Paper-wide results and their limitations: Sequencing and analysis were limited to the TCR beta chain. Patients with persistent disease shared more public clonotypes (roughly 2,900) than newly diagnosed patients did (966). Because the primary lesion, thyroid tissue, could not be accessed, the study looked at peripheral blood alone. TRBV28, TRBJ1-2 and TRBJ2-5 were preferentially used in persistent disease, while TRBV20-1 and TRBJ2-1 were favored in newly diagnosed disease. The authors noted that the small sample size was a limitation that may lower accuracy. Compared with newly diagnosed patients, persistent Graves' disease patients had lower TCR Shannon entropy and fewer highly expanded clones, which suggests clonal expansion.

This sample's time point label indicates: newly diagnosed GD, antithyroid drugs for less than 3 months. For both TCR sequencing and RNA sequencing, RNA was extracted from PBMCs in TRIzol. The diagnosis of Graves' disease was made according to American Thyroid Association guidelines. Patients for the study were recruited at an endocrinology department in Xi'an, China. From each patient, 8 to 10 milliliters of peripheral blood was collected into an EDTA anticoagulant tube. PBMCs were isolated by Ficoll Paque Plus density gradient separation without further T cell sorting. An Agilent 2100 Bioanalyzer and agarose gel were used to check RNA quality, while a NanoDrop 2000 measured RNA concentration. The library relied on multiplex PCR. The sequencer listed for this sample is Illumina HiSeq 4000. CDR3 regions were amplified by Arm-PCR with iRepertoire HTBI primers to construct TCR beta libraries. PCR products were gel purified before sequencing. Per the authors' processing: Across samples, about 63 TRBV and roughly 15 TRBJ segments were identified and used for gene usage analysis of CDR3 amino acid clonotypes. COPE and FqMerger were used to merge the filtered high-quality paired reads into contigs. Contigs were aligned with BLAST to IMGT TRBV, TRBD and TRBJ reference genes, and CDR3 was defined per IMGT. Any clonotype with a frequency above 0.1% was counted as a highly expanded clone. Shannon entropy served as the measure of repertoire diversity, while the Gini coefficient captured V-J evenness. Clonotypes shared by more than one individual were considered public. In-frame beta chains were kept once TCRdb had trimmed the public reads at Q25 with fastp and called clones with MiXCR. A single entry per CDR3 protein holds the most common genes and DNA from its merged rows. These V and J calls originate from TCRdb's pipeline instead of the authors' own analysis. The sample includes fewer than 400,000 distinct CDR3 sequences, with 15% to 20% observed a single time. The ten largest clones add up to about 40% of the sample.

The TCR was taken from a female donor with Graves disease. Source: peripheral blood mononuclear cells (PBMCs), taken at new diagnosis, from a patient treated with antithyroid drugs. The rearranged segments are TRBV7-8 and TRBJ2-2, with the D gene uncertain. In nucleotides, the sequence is TGTGCCAGCAGCCCCCACATGAACACCGGGGAGCTGTTTTTT. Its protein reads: CASSPHMNTGELFF. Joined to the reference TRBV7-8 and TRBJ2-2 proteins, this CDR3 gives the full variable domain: GAGVSQSPRYKVAKRGQDVALRCDPISGHVSLFWYQQALGQGPEFLTYFQNEAQLDKSGLPSDRFFAERPEGSVSTLKIQRTQQEDSAVYLCASSPHMNTGELFFGEGSRLTVL.